This is a list of T cell receptor beta chains from one sample in a study of response to subunit inactivated influenza vaccine. TCRdb itself ran the RT-PCR reads through MiXCR, one entry per CDR3 protein. The repertoire holds approximately 300,000 distinct CDR3 sequences, with roughly 20% as singletons. This specimen consisted of PBMCs from blood, obtained roughly 20 months after vaccination. These TCRs come from a man between 50 and 69 years old who received an inactivated influenza vaccine. CDR3s include the opening cysteine and the closing phenylalanine or tryptophan. A D gene is named only where the DNA matches it firmly. Not all rows give a size; the values are once, few, many and, for expanded clones, a class.

CDR3aa: CATPPGGRYEQYF
CDR3nt: TGTGCCACCCCACCAGGAGGGAGGTACGAGCAGTACTTC
j_gene: TRBJ2-7
v_gene: TRBV24-1
d_gene: NA
abundance: NA

CDR3aa: CASSLPTSGRVNTGELFF
CDR3nt: TGTGCCAGCAGCTTACCGACTAGCGGGAGGGTAAACACCGGGGAGCTGTTTTTT
j_gene: TRBJ2-2
v_gene: TRBV7-2
d_gene: TRBD2
abundance: NA

CDR3aa: CASSLWSNNSALHF
CDR3nt: TGTGCCAGCAGTTTATGGTCGAATAATTCAGCCCTCCACTTT
j_gene: TRBJ1-6
v_gene: TRBV28
d_gene: NA
abundance: NA

CDR3aa: CASSYRTRSSYNEQFF
CDR3nt: TGTGCCAGCAGTTACCGGACGAGGAGCTCCTACAATGAGCAGTTCTTC
j_gene: TRBJ2-1
v_gene: TRBV11-1
d_gene: NA
abundance: NA

CDR3aa: CASSAGQGGYNEQFF
CDR3nt: TGTGCCAGCAGCGCGGGACAGGGAGGGTACAATGAGCAGTTCTTC
j_gene: TRBJ2-1
v_gene: TRBV11-2
d_gene: TRBD1
abundance: NA

CDR3aa: CASSYSTGYDLF
CDR3nt: TGTGCCAGCAGTTACTCGACCGGTTATGATCTCTTT
j_gene: TRBJ1-1
v_gene: TRBV6-2/TRBV6-3
d_gene: NA
abundance: many

CDR3aa: CASSRGRPVEKLFF
CDR3nt: TGTGCCAGCAGCAGGGGAAGACCGGTTGAAAAACTGTTTTTT
j_gene: TRBJ1-4
v_gene: TRBV11-2
d_gene: NA
abundance: NA

CDR3aa: CASSQDFMNTEAFF
CDR3nt: TGCGCCAGCAGCCAAGATTTTATGAACACTGAAGCTTTCTTT
j_gene: TRBJ1-1
v_gene: TRBV4-3
d_gene: NA
abundance: many

CDR3aa: CSAGTFEQFF
CDR3nt: TGCAGTGCAGGGACATTTGAGCAGTTCTTC
j_gene: TRBJ2-1
v_gene: TRBV20-1
d_gene: NA
abundance: NA

CDR3aa: CASTSGGGQTEAFF
CDR3nt: TGTGCCAGCACTTCCGGCGGGGGTCAAACTGAAGCTTTCTTT
j_gene: TRBJ1-1
v_gene: TRBV6-2/TRBV6-3
d_gene: NA
abundance: few

CDR3aa: CASSQGTSGSSTGTQYF
CDR3nt: TGCGCCAGCAGCCAAGGGACTAGCGGTTCTTCCACGGGAACGCAGTATTTT
j_gene: TRBJ2-3
v_gene: TRBV4-3
d_gene: TRBD2
abundance: few

CDR3aa: CASSYSTSGRPSSYEQYF
CDR3nt: TGTGCCAGCAGTTACTCGACTAGCGGGAGGCCAAGCTCCTACGAGCAGTACTTC
j_gene: TRBJ2-7
v_gene: TRBV6-5
d_gene: TRBD2
abundance: NA

CDR3aa: CSATKAGDLREKLFF
CDR3nt: TGCAGTGCCACCAAAGCCGGGGACCTTCGGGAAAAACTGTTTTTT
j_gene: TRBJ1-4
v_gene: TRBV20-1
d_gene: NA
abundance: NA

CDR3aa: CASSFEEETQYF
CDR3nt: TGTGCCAGCAGTTTTGAGGAAGAGACCCAGTACTTC
j_gene: TRBJ2-5
v_gene: TRBV12-3/TRBV12-4
d_gene: NA
abundance: NA

CDR3aa: CASSLGGEYQPQHF
CDR3nt: TGTGCCAGCAGCTTAGGGGGAGAGTATCAGCCCCAGCATTTT
j_gene: TRBJ1-5
v_gene: TRBV7-2
d_gene: NA
abundance: NA

CDR3aa: CASSNKRGTNYEQYF
CDR3nt: TGTGCCAGCAGCAACAAGCGGGGGACCAATTACGAGCAGTACTTC
j_gene: TRBJ2-7
v_gene: TRBV21-1
d_gene: NA
abundance: few

CDR3aa: CASSYDRVSYNEQFF
CDR3nt: TGTGCCAGCAGTTACGATCGGGTCTCCTACAATGAGCAGTTCTTC
j_gene: TRBJ2-1
v_gene: TRBV6-5
d_gene: NA
abundance: few

CDR3aa: CASREDRSVYGYTF
CDR3nt: TGTGCCAGCAGAGAAGACAGGTCTGTCTATGGCTACACCTTC
j_gene: TRBJ1-2
v_gene: TRBV2
d_gene: NA
abundance: NA

CDR3aa: CASIGWTSYEQYF
CDR3nt: TGTGCCAGCATCGGATGGACCTCCTACGAGCAGTACTTC
j_gene: TRBJ2-7
v_gene: TRBV28
d_gene: NA
abundance: NA

CDR3aa: CASSPRQGSTNQPQHF
CDR3nt: TGCGCCAGCAGCCCTAGACAGGGGTCGACAAATCAGCCCCAGCATTTT
j_gene: TRBJ1-5
v_gene: TRBV5-1
d_gene: TRBD1
abundance: NA

CDR3aa: CASSLRGLTNSPLHF
CDR3nt: TGTGCCAGCAGCCTCAGGGGCCTGACCAATTCACCCCTCCACTTT
j_gene: TRBJ1-6
v_gene: TRBV27
d_gene: NA
abundance: few

CDR3aa: CASSESQGAGFYGYTF
CDR3nt: TGTGCCAGCAGTGAATCGCAGGGGGCTGGATTCTATGGCTACACCTTC
j_gene: TRBJ1-2
v_gene: TRBV25-1
d_gene: TRBD1
abundance: few

CDR3aa: CATSDRRGPSTDTQYF
CDR3nt: TGTGCCACCAGTGATCGCAGGGGACCTAGCACAGATACGCAGTATTTT
j_gene: TRBJ2-3
v_gene: TRBV24-1
d_gene: NA
abundance: NA

CDR3aa: CASSSLGGRRVGTQYF
CDR3nt: TGTGCCAGCAGTTCCCTCGGTGGCAGGAGAGTTGGGACCCAGTACTTC
j_gene: TRBJ2-5
v_gene: TRBV6-5
d_gene: NA
abundance: few

CDR3aa: CASSEFERQGRYGYTF
CDR3nt: TGTGCCAGCAGTGAATTCGAGAGACAGGGTCGTTATGGCTACACCTTC
j_gene: TRBJ1-2
v_gene: TRBV6-1
d_gene: TRBD1
abundance: NA

CDR3aa: CSVQNHIPTGELFF
CDR3nt: TGCAGCGTCCAAAACCATATACCCACCGGGGAGCTGTTTTTT
j_gene: TRBJ2-2
v_gene: TRBV29-1
d_gene: NA
abundance: NA

CDR3aa: CASSLRGLALNYEQYF
CDR3nt: TGTGCCAGCAGCCTACGCGGACTAGCTCTAAACTACGAGCAGTACTTC
j_gene: TRBJ2-7
v_gene: TRBV3-1
d_gene: TRBD2
abundance: NA

CDR3aa: CASTYLASGRSDTQYF
CDR3nt: TGTGCCAGCACCTATTTGGCCAGCGGGAGGTCGGATACGCAGTATTTT
j_gene: TRBJ2-3
v_gene: TRBV7-8
d_gene: TRBD2
abundance: NA

CDR3aa: CSARQRQGVEKLFF
CDR3nt: TGCAGTGCTAGACAAAGACAGGGGGTTGAAAAACTGTTTTTT
j_gene: TRBJ1-4
v_gene: TRBV20-1
d_gene: TRBD1
abundance: NA

CDR3aa: CSARGRQGGNYGYTF
CDR3nt: TGCAGTGCTAGAGGTCGACAGGGTGGGAACTATGGCTACACCTTC
j_gene: TRBJ1-2
v_gene: TRBV20-1
d_gene: TRBD1
abundance: NA

CDR3aa: CASKGDLQGWGVAFF
CDR3nt: TGTGCCAGCAAGGGAGATTTACAGGGTTGGGGAGTAGCTTTCTTT
j_gene: TRBJ1-1
v_gene: TRBV27
d_gene: NA
abundance: few

CDR3aa: CSVGDLSTGELFF
CDR3nt: TGCAGCGTTGGGGACCTAAGCACCGGGGAGCTGTTTTTT
j_gene: TRBJ2-2
v_gene: TRBV29-1
d_gene: NA
abundance: few

CDR3aa: CASRHGQAFNQPQHF
CDR3nt: TGTGCCAGCAGGCACGGACAGGCATTTAATCAGCCCCAGCATTTT
j_gene: TRBJ1-5
v_gene: TRBV6-1
d_gene: TRBD1
abundance: NA

CDR3aa: CASRLWGDFQRNTEAFF
CDR3nt: TGTGCCAGCAGACTATGGGGGGATTTCCAACGGAACACTGAAGCTTTCTTT
j_gene: TRBJ1-1
v_gene: TRBV12-3/TRBV12-4
d_gene: NA
abundance: few

CDR3aa: CASSQLASSYGYTF
CDR3nt: TGTGCCAGCAGCCAGTTGGCCTCCTCCTATGGCTACACCTTC
j_gene: TRBJ1-2
v_gene: TRBV14
d_gene: NA
abundance: few

CDR3aa: CASSGSGRAYNEQFF
CDR3nt: TGTGCCAGCAGCGGTAGCGGGAGGGCGTACAATGAGCAGTTCTTC
j_gene: TRBJ2-1
v_gene: TRBV9
d_gene: TRBD2
abundance: NA

CDR3aa: CASKETGTGGLAQHF
CDR3nt: TGTGCCAGCAAGGAAACCGGGACAGGGGGCTTGGCCCAGCATTTT
j_gene: TRBJ1-5
v_gene: TRBV27
d_gene: TRBD1
abundance: many

CDR3aa: CASSPRDWAAEAFF
CDR3nt: TGTGCCAGCAGTCCTCGGGACTGGGCCGCTGAAGCTTTCTTT
j_gene: TRBJ1-1
v_gene: TRBV12-3/TRBV12-4
d_gene: NA
abundance: few

CDR3aa: CASRGLAGQETQYF
CDR3nt: TGTGCCAGCAGGGGACTAGCGGGGCAAGAGACCCAGTACTTC
j_gene: TRBJ2-5
v_gene: TRBV2
d_gene: TRBD2
abundance: NA

CDR3aa: CASSVGTGGNMNTEAFF
CDR3nt: TGTGCCAGCAGTGTAGGGACAGGGGGTAACATGAACACTGAAGCTTTCTTT
j_gene: TRBJ1-1
v_gene: TRBV25-1
d_gene: TRBD1
abundance: few

CDR3aa: CASSLARGKQGLYTF
CDR3nt: TGTGCCAGCAGTTTAGCGCGGGGGAAACAGGGCCTCTACACCTTC
j_gene: TRBJ1-2
v_gene: TRBV12-3/TRBV12-4
d_gene: NA
abundance: NA

CDR3aa: CASSFPEDYGYTF
CDR3nt: TGTGCCAGCAGCTTCCCGGAGGACTATGGCTACACCTTC
j_gene: TRBJ1-2
v_gene: TRBV7-2
d_gene: NA
abundance: NA

CDR3aa: CASSERRTSVAGELFF
CDR3nt: TGCGCCAGCAGTGAGCGCCGGACTTCGGTGGCCGGGGAGCTGTTTTTT
j_gene: TRBJ2-2
v_gene: TRBV10-1
d_gene: NA
abundance: few

CDR3aa: CATLQVDYGYTF
CDR3nt: TGTGCCACCCTACAGGTGGACTATGGCTACACCTTC
j_gene: TRBJ1-2
v_gene: TRBV6-1
d_gene: NA
abundance: NA

CDR3aa: CASSLLLAGEAFF
CDR3nt: TGTGCCAGCAGCCTATTACTTGCAGGTGAAGCTTTCTTT
j_gene: TRBJ1-1
v_gene: TRBV5-6
d_gene: NA
abundance: few

CDR3aa: CASSLALAAGDEQFF
CDR3nt: TGCGCCAGCAGCTTGGCCCTAGCGGCTGGCGATGAGCAGTTCTTC
j_gene: TRBJ2-1
v_gene: TRBV5-1
d_gene: TRBD2
abundance: few

CDR3aa: CASSLAGVGQPQHF
CDR3nt: TGTGCCAGCAGTTTGGCAGGGGTGGGTCAGCCCCAGCATTTT
j_gene: TRBJ1-5
v_gene: TRBV12-3/TRBV12-4
d_gene: NA
abundance: many

CDR3aa: CASSMGQGTYEQYF
CDR3nt: TGTGCCAGCAGTATGGGACAGGGAACCTACGAGCAGTACTTC
j_gene: TRBJ2-7
v_gene: TRBV12-3/TRBV12-4
d_gene: TRBD1
abundance: few

CDR3aa: CASSFQVNTEAFF
CDR3nt: TGCGCCAGCAGCTTCCAGGTGAACACTGAAGCTTTCTTT
j_gene: TRBJ1-1
v_gene: TRBV5-1
d_gene: NA
abundance: many

CDR3aa: CASSLGIRASTDTQYF
CDR3nt: TGTGCCAGCAGTTTAGGTATCAGGGCAAGCACAGATACGCAGTATTTT
j_gene: TRBJ2-3
v_gene: TRBV12-3/TRBV12-4
d_gene: NA
abundance: NA